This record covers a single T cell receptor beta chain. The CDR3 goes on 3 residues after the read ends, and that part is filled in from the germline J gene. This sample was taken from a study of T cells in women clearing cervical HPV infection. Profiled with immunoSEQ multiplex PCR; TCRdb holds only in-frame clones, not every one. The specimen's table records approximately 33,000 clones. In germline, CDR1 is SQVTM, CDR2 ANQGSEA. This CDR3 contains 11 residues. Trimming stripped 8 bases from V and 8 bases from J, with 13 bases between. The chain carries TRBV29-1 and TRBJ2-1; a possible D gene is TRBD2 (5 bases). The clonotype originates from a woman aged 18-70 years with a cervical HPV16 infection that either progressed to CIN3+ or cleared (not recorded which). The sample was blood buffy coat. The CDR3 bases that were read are TGCAGCTCAACTAGTTCGGATGAG. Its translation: CSSTSSDE. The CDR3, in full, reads CSSTSSDEQFF.